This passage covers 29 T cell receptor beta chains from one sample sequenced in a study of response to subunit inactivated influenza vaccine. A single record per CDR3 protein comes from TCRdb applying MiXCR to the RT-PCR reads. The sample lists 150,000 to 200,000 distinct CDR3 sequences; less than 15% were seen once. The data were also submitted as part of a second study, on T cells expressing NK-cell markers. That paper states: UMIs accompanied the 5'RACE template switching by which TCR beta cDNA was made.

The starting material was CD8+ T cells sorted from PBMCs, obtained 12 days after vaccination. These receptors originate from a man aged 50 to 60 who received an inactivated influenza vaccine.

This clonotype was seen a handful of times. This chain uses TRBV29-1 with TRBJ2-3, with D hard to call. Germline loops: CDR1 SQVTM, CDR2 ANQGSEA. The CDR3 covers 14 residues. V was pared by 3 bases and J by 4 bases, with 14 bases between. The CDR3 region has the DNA TGCAGCGTTGAGGGCGCAGGTATAGCAGATACGCAGTATTTT. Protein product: CSVEGAGIADTQYF.

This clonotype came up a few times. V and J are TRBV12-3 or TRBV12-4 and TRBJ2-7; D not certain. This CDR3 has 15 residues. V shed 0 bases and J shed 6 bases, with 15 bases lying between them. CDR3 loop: CASSLAPSSPSEQYF. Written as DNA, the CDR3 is TGTGCCAGCAGTTTAGCTCCGAGTAGCCCAAGCGAGCAGTACTTC.

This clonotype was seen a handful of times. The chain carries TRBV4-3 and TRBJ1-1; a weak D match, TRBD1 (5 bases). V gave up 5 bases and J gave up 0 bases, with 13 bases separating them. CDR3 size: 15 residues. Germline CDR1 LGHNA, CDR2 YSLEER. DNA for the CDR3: TGCGCCAGCAGCAGATATTCACAGGTGAACACTGAAGCTTTCTTT. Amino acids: CASSRYSQVNTEAFF.

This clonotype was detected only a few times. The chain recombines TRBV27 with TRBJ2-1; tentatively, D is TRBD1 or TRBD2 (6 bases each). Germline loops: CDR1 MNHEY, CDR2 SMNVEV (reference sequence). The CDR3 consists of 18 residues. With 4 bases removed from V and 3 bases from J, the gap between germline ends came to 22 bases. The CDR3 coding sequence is TGTGCCAGCAGTTGGTTATCTGGGGGGCAGGGCCTCTACAATGAGCAGTTCTTC. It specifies CASSWLSGGQGLYNEQFF.

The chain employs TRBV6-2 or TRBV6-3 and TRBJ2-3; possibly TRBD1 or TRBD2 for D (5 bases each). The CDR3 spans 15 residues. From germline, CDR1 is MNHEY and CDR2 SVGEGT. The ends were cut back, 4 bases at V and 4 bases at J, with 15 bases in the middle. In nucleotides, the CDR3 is TGTGCCAGCAGTTCCCTGAGCGGACATCCAGATACGCAGTATTTT. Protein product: CASSSLSGHPDTQYF.

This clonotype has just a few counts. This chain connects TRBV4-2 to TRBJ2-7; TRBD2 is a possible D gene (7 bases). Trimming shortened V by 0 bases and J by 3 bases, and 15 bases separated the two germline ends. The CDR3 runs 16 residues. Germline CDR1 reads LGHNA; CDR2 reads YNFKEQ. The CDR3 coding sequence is TGTGCCAGCAGCCAAGAGGTTCAAGGGGGGGGCTACGAGCAGTACTTC. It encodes CASSQEVQGGGYEQYF.

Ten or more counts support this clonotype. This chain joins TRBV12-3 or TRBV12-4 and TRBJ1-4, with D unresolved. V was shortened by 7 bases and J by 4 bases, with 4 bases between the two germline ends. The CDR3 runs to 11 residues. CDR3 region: CASTLNEKLFF. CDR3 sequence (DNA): TGTGCCAGCACCCTTAATGAAAAACTGTTTTTT.

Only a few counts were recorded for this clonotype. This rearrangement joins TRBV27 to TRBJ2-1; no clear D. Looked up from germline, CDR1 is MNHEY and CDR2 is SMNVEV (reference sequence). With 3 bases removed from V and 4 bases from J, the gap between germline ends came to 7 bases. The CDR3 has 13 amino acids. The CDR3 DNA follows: TGTGCCAGCAGTTTTACCCCATACAATGAGCAGTTCTTC. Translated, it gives CASSFTPYNEQFF.

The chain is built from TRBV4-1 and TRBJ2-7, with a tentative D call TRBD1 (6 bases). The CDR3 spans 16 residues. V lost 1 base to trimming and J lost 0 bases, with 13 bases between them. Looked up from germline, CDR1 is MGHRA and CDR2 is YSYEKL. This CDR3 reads CASSQGWSGVSYEQYF. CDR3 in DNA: TGCGCCAGCAGCCAAGGATGGTCAGGGGTCTCCTACGAGCAGTACTTC.

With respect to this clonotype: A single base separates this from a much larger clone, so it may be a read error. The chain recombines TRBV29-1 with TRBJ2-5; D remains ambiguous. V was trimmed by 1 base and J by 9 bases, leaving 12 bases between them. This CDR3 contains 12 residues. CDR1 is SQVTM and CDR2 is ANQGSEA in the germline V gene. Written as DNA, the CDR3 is TGCAGCGTTGAAGGACCGGACGAGGCCCAGTACTTC. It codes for CSVEGPDEAQYF.

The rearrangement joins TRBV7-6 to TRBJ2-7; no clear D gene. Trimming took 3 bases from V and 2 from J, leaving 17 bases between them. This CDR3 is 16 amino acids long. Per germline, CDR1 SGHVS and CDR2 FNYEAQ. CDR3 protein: CASSLDDGLPPYEQYF. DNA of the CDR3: TGTGCCAGCAGCTTGGATGACGGGCTACCACCCTACGAGCAGTACTTC. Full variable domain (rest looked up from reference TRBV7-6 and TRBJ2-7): GAGVSQSPRYKVTKRGQDVALRCDPISGHVSLYWYRQALGQGPEFLTYFNYEAQQDKSGLPNDRFSAERPEGSISTLTIQRTEQRDSAMYRCASSLDDGLPPYEQYFGPGTRLTVT.

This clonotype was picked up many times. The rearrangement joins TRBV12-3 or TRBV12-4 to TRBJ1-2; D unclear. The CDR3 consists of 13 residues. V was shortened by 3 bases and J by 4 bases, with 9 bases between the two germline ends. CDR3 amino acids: CASSFRISYGYTF. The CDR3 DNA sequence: TGTGCCAGCAGTTTCAGGATCAGCTATGGCTACACCTTC.

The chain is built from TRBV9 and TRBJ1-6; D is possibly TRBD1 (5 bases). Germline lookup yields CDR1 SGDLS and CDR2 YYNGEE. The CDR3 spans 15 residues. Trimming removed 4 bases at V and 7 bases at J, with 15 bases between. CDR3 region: CASSPRWGMNSPLHF. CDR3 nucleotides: TGTGCCAGCAGCCCTAGGTGGGGGATGAATTCACCCCTCCACTTT. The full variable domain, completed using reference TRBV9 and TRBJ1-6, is DSGVTQTPKHLITATGQRVTLRCSPRSGDLSVYWYQQSLDQGLQFLIQYYNGEERAKGNILERFSAQQFPDLHSELNLSSLELGDSALYFCASSPRWGMNSPLHFGNGTRLTVT.

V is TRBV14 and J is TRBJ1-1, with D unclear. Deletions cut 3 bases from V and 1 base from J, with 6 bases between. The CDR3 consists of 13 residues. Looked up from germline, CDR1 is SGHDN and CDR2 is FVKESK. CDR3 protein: CASSQWTNTEAFF. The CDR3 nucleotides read TGTGCCAGCAGCCAGTGGACGAACACTGAAGCTTTCTTT.

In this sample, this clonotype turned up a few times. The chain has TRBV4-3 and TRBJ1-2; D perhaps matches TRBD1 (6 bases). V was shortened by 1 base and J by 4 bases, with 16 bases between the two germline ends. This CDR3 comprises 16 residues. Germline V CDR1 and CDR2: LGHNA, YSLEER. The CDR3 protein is CASSQVSSGVGYGYTF. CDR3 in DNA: TGCGCCAGCAGCCAAGTTAGCTCAGGGGTTGGCTATGGCTACACCTTC.

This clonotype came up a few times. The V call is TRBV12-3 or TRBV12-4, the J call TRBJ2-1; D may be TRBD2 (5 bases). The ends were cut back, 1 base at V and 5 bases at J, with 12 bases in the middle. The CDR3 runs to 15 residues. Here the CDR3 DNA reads TGTGCCAGCAGTTTAGTCCCCCAAGCGGACAATGAGCAGTTCTTC. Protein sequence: CASSLVPQADNEQFF.

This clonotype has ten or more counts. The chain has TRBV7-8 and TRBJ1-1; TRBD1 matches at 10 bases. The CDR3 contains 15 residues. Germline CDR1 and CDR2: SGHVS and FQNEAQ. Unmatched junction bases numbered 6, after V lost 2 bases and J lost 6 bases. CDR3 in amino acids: CASSLLATGGSEAFF. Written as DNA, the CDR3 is TGTGCCAGCAGCTTATTGGCGACAGGGGGCTCTGAAGCTTTCTTT.

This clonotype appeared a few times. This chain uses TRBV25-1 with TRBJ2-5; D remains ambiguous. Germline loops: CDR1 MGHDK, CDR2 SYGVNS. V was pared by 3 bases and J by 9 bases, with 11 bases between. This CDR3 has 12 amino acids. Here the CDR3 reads CASSENGPPQYF. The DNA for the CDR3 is TGTGCCAGCAGTGAGAATGGTCCACCCCAGTACTTC.

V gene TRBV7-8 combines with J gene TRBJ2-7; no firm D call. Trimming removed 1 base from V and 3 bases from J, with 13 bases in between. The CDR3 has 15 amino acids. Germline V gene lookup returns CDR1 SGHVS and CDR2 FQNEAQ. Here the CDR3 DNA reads TGTGCCAGCAGCTTAGTGGTAGGGAAAAACTACGAGCAGTACTTC. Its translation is CASSLVVGKNYEQYF.

The chain's CDR3 is CASSYSTVGSYNEQFF. The CDR3 nucleotides are TGTGCCAGCAGTTACTCGACGGTAGGCTCCTACAATGAGCAGTTCTTC. The rearrangement joins TRBV6-5 to TRBJ2-1; D ambiguous. Germline CDR1 and CDR2: MNHEY and SVGAGI. Trimming pared 0 bases from V and 0 bases from J, leaving 9 bases between. This CDR3 comprises 16 residues.

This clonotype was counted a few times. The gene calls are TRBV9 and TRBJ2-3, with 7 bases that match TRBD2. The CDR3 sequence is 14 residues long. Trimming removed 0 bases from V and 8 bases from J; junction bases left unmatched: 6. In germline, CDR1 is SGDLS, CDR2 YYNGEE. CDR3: CASSVETLAATQYF. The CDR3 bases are TGTGCCAGCAGCGTAGAGACCCTAGCGGCTACGCAGTATTTT.

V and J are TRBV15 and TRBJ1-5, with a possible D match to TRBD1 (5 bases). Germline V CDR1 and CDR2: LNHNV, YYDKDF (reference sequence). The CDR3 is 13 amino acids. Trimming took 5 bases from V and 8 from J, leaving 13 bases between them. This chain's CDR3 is CATSGAQDKPQHF. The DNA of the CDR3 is TGTGCCACCAGCGGGGCTCAGGACAAGCCCCAGCATTTT.

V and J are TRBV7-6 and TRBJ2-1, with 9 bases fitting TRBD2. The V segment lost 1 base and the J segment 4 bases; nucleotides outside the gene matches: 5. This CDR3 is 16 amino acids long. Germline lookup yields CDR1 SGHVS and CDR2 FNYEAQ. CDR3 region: CASSLGGGLAYNEQFF. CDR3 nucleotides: TGTGCCAGCAGCTTAGGGGGGGGACTAGCTTACAATGAGCAGTTCTTC.

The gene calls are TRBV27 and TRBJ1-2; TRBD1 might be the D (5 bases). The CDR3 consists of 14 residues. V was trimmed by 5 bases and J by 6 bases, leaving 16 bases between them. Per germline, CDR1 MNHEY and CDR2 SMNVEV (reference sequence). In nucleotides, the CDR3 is TGTGCCAGCAGTCCCCTAGGTGGGGGAAATGGCTACACCTTC. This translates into CASSPLGGGNGYTF.

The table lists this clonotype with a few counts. The CDR3 DNA reads TGTGCCAGCAGCTCTGGACAGAGAGTAGAGACCCAGTACTTC. Translation: CASSSGQRVETQYF. The rearrangement joins TRBV7-9 to TRBJ2-5, with a possible D match to TRBD1 (6 bases). Trimming took 4 bases from V and 4 from J, leaving 13 bases between them. Germline V gene sequence: CDR1 SEHNR, CDR2 FQNEAQ (reference sequence). The CDR3 is 14 amino acids. Filled out from reference TRBV7-9 and TRBJ2-5, the complete variable domain reads DTGVSQNPRHKITKRGQNVTFRCDPISEHNRLYWYRQTLGQGPEFLTYFQNEAQLEKSRLLSDRFSAERPKGSFSTLEIQRTEQGDSAMYLCASSSGQRVETQYFGPGTRLLVL.

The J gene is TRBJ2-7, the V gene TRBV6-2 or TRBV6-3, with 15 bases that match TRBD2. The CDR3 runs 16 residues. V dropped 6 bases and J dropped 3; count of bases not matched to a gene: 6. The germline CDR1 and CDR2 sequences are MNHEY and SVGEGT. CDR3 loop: CASSGTSGRIHYEQYF. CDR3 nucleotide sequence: TGTGCCAGCAGCGGGACTAGCGGGAGGATACACTACGAGCAGTACTTC.

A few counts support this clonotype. The CDR3, as DNA: TGTGCCATCAGTGAACGAGCAGATACGCAGTATTTT. Residues: CAISERADTQYF. V gene TRBV10-3 combines with J gene TRBJ2-3; D ambiguous. The ends were cut back, 3 bases at V and 4 bases at J, with 5 bases in the middle. In germline, CDR1 is ENHRY, CDR2 SYGVKD. This CDR3 comprises 12 residues.

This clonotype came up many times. The CDR3 nucleotides read TGCGCCAGCAGCGGCAGGGGAGGCACTGAAGCTTTCTTT. Encoded protein: CASSGRGGTEAFF. The chain joins TRBV5-1 to TRBJ1-1; D possibly corresponds to TRBD1 (6 bases). V shed 4 bases and J shed 4 bases, with 11 bases lying between them. Germline CDR1 is SGHRS and CDR2 is YFSETQ. The CDR3 sequence is 13 residues long.

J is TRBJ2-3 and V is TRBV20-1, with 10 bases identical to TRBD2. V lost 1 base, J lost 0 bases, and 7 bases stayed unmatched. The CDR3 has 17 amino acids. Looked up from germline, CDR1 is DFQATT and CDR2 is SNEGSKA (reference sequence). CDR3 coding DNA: TGCAGTGCTAGAGTGCTAGCGGGAGATTCTAGCACAGATACGCAGTATTTT. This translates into CSARVLAGDSSTDTQYF.